Each of the 29 T cell receptor beta chains below was sequenced from the same sample in a study of blood T cell repertoires in COVID-19. Only in-frame clones appear in the TCRdb table, and some are missing; sequencing was by immunoSEQ multiplex PCR. The sample lists under 200,000 clones, about four fifths occurring once. Sequenced input: peripheral blood. All receptors derive from an elderly woman with acute or convalescent COVID-19.

The rearrangement links TRBV30 to TRBJ2-7, with a possible D match to TRBD2 (6 bases). Trimming took 3 bases from V and 0 from J, leaving 9 bases between them. Looked up from germline, CDR1 is GTSNPN and CDR2 is SVGIG (reference sequence). This CDR3 is 13 amino acids long. CDR3 DNA sequence: TGTGCCTGGAGGGCGGGAAGCTCCTACGAGCAGTACTTC. Its protein is CAWRAGSSYEQYF.

As concerns this clone: Additional DNA sequences in this sample encode the identical CDR3. The rearrangement links TRBV6-4 to TRBJ1-1; TRBD1 matches at 8 bases. After removal of 2 bases from V and 11 bases from J, the junction contained 4 bases not matched to a gene. CDR1 is MRHNA, CDR2 SNTAGT, per germline. CDR3 size: 12 residues. CDR3 residues: CASSDRQGKAFF. The CDR3 DNA follows: TGTGCCAGCAGTGACCGACAGGGGAAGGCTTTCTTT.

The chain has TRBV25-1 and TRBJ1-5, with 9 nucleotides matching TRBD1. CDR1 is MGHDK, CDR2 SYGVNS, per germline. The CDR3 is 15 amino acids. With V trimmed by 4 bases and J by 3 bases, 4 bases remained unmatched. Written as DNA, the CDR3 is TGTGCCAGCAGTGGCGGGACAGGGTACAATCAGCCCCAGCATTTT. Residues: CASSGGTGYNQPQHF. Full variable domain (outside the CDR3, taken from reference TRBV25-1 and TRBJ1-5): EADIYQTPRYLVIGTGKKITLECSQTMGHDKMYWYQQDPGMELHLIHYSYGVNSTEKGDLSSESTVSRIRTEHFPLTLESARPSHTSQYLCASSGGTGYNQPQHFGDGTRLSIL.

This rearrangement joins TRBV9 to TRBJ2-2; tentatively, D is TRBD2 (5 bases). Trimming took off 0 bases at V and 2 bases at J, with 8 bases between the two ends. The germline CDR1 and CDR2 sequences are SGDLS and YYNGEE. The CDR3 has 15 residues. CDR3 loop: CASSVDGDNTGELFF. The CDR3 DNA is TGTGCCAGCAGCGTAGACGGGGATAACACCGGGGAGCTGTTTTTT.

The DNA for the CDR3 is TGCGCCAGCAGCCAAGGCTCGCCGGGGGGCTACACCTTC. Encoded protein: CASSQGSPGGYTF. J is TRBJ1-2 and V is TRBV4-1; D gene unclear. V dropped 1 base and J dropped 8 bases, with 11 bases sitting between them. Germline V gene sequence: CDR1 MGHRA, CDR2 YSYEKL. This CDR3 has 13 amino acids.

The V gene is TRBV6-2 or TRBV6-3, the J gene TRBJ2-7; 7 positions match TRBD2. The CDR3 is 15 residues long. V gave up 0 bases and J gave up 5 bases; unmatched junction bases: 7. The germline V gene encodes CDR1 MNHEY and CDR2 SVGEGT. The CDR3 loop reads CASSYSSPAGDEQYF. The CDR3 DNA reads TGTGCCAGCAGTTACTCGTCCCCCGCGGGGGACGAGCAGTACTTC.

The chain combines TRBV24-1 with TRBJ1-2; D call uncertain. Trimming removed 6 bases from V and 3 bases from J, with 10 bases in between. This CDR3 comprises 13 residues. The germline CDR1 and CDR2 sequences are KGHDR and SFDVKD. Here the CDR3 reads CATSRGSDYGYTF. CDR3 coding DNA: TGTGCCACCAGTCGCGGGTCTGACTATGGCTACACCTTC.

This chain uses TRBV6-5 with TRBJ2-1, with D perhaps matching TRBD2 (5 bases). The V and J ends lost 3 bases and 6 bases respectively, with 15 bases between them. CDR1 and CDR2 (germline): MNHEY, SVGAGI. The CDR3 consists of 15 residues. CDR3 residues: CASSYDGVWRNEQFF. For the CDR3, the DNA is TGTGCCAGCAGTTATGACGGGGTGTGGCGCAATGAGCAGTTCTTC.

This clone was detected a few times. The chain joins TRBV9 to TRBJ1-1; 10 bases align to TRBD1. Unmatched junction bases numbered 5, after V lost 6 bases and J lost 3 bases. From germline, CDR1 is SGDLS and CDR2 YYNGEE. This CDR3 spans 14 amino acids. The CDR3 here is CASTRGQGDTEAFF. CDR3 sequence (DNA): TGTGCCAGCACCCGAGGACAGGGGGACACTGAAGCTTTCTTT. The variable domain in full, with the rest retrieved from reference TRBV9 and TRBJ1-1, is DSGVTQTPKHLITATGQRVTLRCSPRSGDLSVYWYQQSLDQGLQFLIQYYNGEERAKGNILERFSAQQFPDLHSELNLSSLELGDSALYFCASTRGQGDTEAFFGQGTRLTVV.

This clone was seen once. The chain is built from TRBV11-2 and TRBJ1-5, with D perhaps TRBD1 (5 bases). This CDR3 has 15 residues. The V end was cut by 1 base, the J end by 9 bases, with 16 bases between. Germline CDR1 SGHAT, CDR2 FQNNGV. The CDR3 DNA is TGTGCCAGCAGCTTAGCAGACAGTACGAAGCTGCCCCAGCATTTT. Its protein is CASSLADSTKLPQHF. The variable domain in full, completed from reference TRBV11-2 and TRBJ1-5, reads EAGVAQSPRYKIIEKRQSVAFWCNPISGHATLYWYQQILGQGPKLLIQFQNNGVVDDSQLPKDRFSAERLKGVDSTLKIQPAKLEDSAVYLCASSLADSTKLPQHFGDGTRLSIL.

This clone was observed a handful of times. The rearrangement joins TRBV9 to TRBJ1-1; 8 bases agree with TRBD1. Per germline, CDR1 SGDLS and CDR2 YYNGEE. J lost 4 bases, V lost 2 bases, and 7 bases had no gene match. The CDR3 runs to 15 residues. The CDR3 DNA follows: TGTGCCAGCAGCGTCGGACAGGGCCCCGGCACTGAAGCTTTCTTT. Translated, it gives CASSVGQGPGTEAFF.

Details on this clone: This sample includes further DNA sequences coding for the same CDR3. This chain joins TRBV5-1 and TRBJ2-1; a weak D match, TRBD1 (5 bases). Germline assignment: CDR1 SGHRS and CDR2 YFSETQ. With 5 bases removed from V and 5 bases from J, the gap between germline ends came to 5 bases. The CDR3 contains 11 residues. The CDR3 bases are TGCGCCAGCAGAGGGGACAATGAGCAGTTCTTC. Its protein is CASRGDNEQFF. The full variable domain, rest sourced from reference TRBV5-1 and TRBJ2-1, is KAGVTQTPRYLIKTRGQQVTLSCSPISGHRSVSWYQQTPGQGLQFLFEYFSETQRNKGNFPGRFSGRQFSNSRSEMNVSTLELGDSALYLCASRGDNEQFFGPGTRLTVL.

The J gene is TRBJ2-2, the V gene TRBV7-2; possible D gene TRBD2, 5 bases. CDR3 length equals 16 residues. V lost 3 bases and J 8 bases, leaving 19 bases between the germline ends. The germline gives CDR1 SGHTA, CDR2 FQGNSA. The CDR3 coding sequence is TGTGCCAGCAGCTTCGATCATGGACTCACCCTGGGGGAGCTGTTTTTT. The encoded protein is CASSFDHGLTLGELFF.

V and J are TRBV19 and TRBJ1-6, with TRBD1 identical over 11 bases. CDR3 size: 14 residues. Germline V gives CDR1 LNHDA, CDR2 SQIVND (reference sequence). J was trimmed by 10 bases and V by 6 bases; bases with no gene match: 5. The CDR3 DNA sequence: TGTGCCAGTAGATTCGGGACAGGGGGATCACCCCTCCACTTT. This gives the protein CASRFGTGGSPLHF.

The chain couples TRBV24-1 to TRBJ2-5, with D unresolved. V dropped 1 base and J dropped 7 bases, with 6 bases sitting between them. The germline gives CDR1 KGHDR, CDR2 SFDVKD. The CDR3 is made up of 12 amino acids. The CDR3 here is CATSDFRWTQYF. In nucleotides, the CDR3 is TGTGCCACCAGTGATTTCAGATGGACCCAGTACTTC.

This rearrangement joins TRBV6-5 to TRBJ2-4; 10 bases agree with TRBD1. The CDR3 sequence is 15 residues long. The junction had 8 bases not matched to a gene; V was cut back by 5 bases and J by 7 bases. Germline CDR1 MNHEY, CDR2 SVGAGI. The CDR3 nucleotides read TGTGCCAGCAGTCCCCTGACAGGGGGCCTGAACATTCAGTACTTC. It codes for CASSPLTGGLNIQYF.

The rearrangement links TRBV7-8 to TRBJ1-6; no clear D gene. Trimming cost V 0 bases and J 0 bases, with 9 bases left between them. Germline V lookup: CDR1 SGHVS, CDR2 FQNEAQ. The CDR3 loop spans 17 amino acids. The CDR3 DNA follows: TGTGCCAGCAGCTTAGCCCAGGCCAGCTCCTATAATTCACCCCTCCACTTT. Translating it yields CASSLAQASSYNSPLHF. The entire variable domain, with the rest obtained from reference TRBV7-8 and TRBJ1-6, is as follows: GAGVSQSPRYKVAKRGQDVALRCDPISGHVSLFWYQQALGQGPEFLTYFQNEAQLDKSGLPSDRFFAERPEGSVSTLKIQRTQQEDSAVYLCASSLAQASSYNSPLHFGNGTRLTVT.

CDR3 amino acids: CASSERTGTVSHLAKNIQYF. The CDR3 nucleotides read TGTGCCAGTAGTGAGAGAACCGGGACAGTTTCTCACCTAGCCAAAAACATTCAGTACTTC. The chain is built from TRBV19 and TRBJ2-4; the match to TRBD1 covers 7 bases. The ends lost 5 bases at V and 0 bases at J; junction bases unmatched: 19. Germline-derived CDR1 and CDR2 are LNHDA and SQIVND (reference sequence). This CDR3 has 20 residues.

This clone was seen a few times. The chain uses TRBV3-1 (or the pseudogene TRBV3-2) and TRBJ1-1; TRBD1 agrees at 7 bases. Losses at the gene ends were 5 bases for V and 4 bases for J; bases not matched to a gene: 7. The length of the CDR3 is 14 residues. Looked up from germline, CDR1 is LGHDT and CDR2 is YNNKEL (reference sequence). CDR3 sequence: CASSNLDRATEAFF. DNA of the CDR3: TGTGCCAGCAGCAACCTAGACAGGGCCACTGAAGCTTTCTTT.

The chain uses TRBV6-5 and TRBJ2-7; D possibly corresponds to TRBD1 (6 bases). Germline V gene sequence: CDR1 MNHEY, CDR2 SVGAGI. The CDR3 has 12 residues. V dropped 5 bases and J dropped 6 bases, with 11 bases sitting between them. CDR3 sequence reads: CASSRTGREQYF. DNA of the CDR3: TGTGCCAGCAGTCGCACAGGGCGCGAGCAGTACTTC.

This chain uses TRBV27 with TRBJ2-1; 7 bases agree with TRBD1. Germline V gene lookup returns CDR1 MNHEY and CDR2 SMNVEV (reference sequence). V shed 3 bases and J 4 bases; nucleotides not matched to a gene: 6. CDR3 length equals 15 residues. CDR3 in DNA: TGTGCCAGCAGTTTCCGGGACAGCCCATACAATGAGCAGTTCTTC. Amino acids: CASSFRDSPYNEQFF.

This clone was observed a few times. The rearrangement links TRBV6-2 or TRBV6-3 to TRBJ2-7; D not resolved. Germline V gene sequence: CDR1 MNHEY, CDR2 SVGEGT. The V end was cut by 0 bases, the J end by 2 bases, with 8 bases between. The CDR3 extends over 14 amino acids. As DNA, the CDR3 is TGTGCCAGCAGTTACTCGGGCAGCACCTACGAGCAGTACTTC. Amino acid sequence: CASSYSGSTYEQYF.

The chain combines TRBV29-1 with TRBJ1-2, with 8 bases aligning to TRBD1. Losses at the gene ends were 3 bases for V and 8 bases for J; bases not matched to a gene: 14. The germline CDR1 and CDR2 sequences are SQVTM and ANQGSEA. The CDR3 is 15 residues long. The CDR3: CSVDGETGATPGYTF. CDR3 coding DNA: TGCAGCGTTGATGGGGAGACAGGGGCGACGCCGGGCTACACCTTC.

The table lists this clone with a count of one. The chain is built from TRBV11-3 and TRBJ1-1, with no clear D. V was trimmed by 11 bases and J by 3 bases, leaving 16 bases between them. The CDR3 is made up of 13 amino acids. CDR1 SGHNT and CDR2 YENEEA come from the germline V gene. The CDR3 spells CARREGFDTEAFF. The CDR3 nucleotides read TGTGCCCGAAGGGAGGGTTTTGACACTGAAGCTTTCTTT.

The chain employs TRBV7-2 and TRBJ1-2; TRBD1 agrees at 10 bases. This CDR3 spans 17 amino acids. Germline CDR1 and CDR2: SGHTA and FQGNSA. V trimming: 5 bases; J trimming: 3 bases; junction bases outside the gene matches: 12. The CDR3 nucleotides read TGTGCCAGCAGCCCGGCGACAGGGGGCTTACTCGACTATGGCTACACCTTC. Translated, it gives CASSPATGGLLDYGYTF.

The chain uses TRBV6-5 and TRBJ2-7; 9 bases are shared with TRBD1. Germline V gives CDR1 MNHEY, CDR2 SVGAGI. The trim removed 8 bases at V and 3 bases at J, leaving 5 bases unmatched. The CDR3 totals 13 residues. The CDR3 region is CASRRTGVYEQYF. The CDR3 bases are TGTGCCAGCCGCCGGACAGGGGTCTACGAGCAGTACTTC.

The J gene is TRBJ2-7, the V gene TRBV2, with a possible D match to TRBD1 (6 bases). V shed 2 bases and J shed 4 bases, with 12 bases lying between them. This CDR3 contains 14 residues. Per the germline V gene, CDR1 is SNHLY and CDR2 is FYNNEI. The CDR3 region is CASSEIGQSYEQYF. DNA for the CDR3: TGTGCCAGCAGTGAAATCGGACAGAGTTACGAGCAGTACTTC.

This chain connects TRBV30 to TRBJ1-1; D is perhaps TRBD1 (6 bases). The CDR3 totals 14 residues. Deletions cut 0 bases from V and 1 base from J, with 9 bases between. CDR1 is GTSNPN and CDR2 is SVGIG in the germline V gene (reference sequence). The CDR3 nucleotides read TGTGCCTGGAGTGTATCAGGGGCGAACACTGAAGCTTTCTTT. As protein: CAWSVSGANTEAFF.

The chain uses TRBV2 and TRBJ1-3; tentative D call: TRBD1 (6 bases). The V end lost 7 bases, the J end lost 0 bases, and 16 bases lay between the germline ends. This CDR3 contains 16 residues. In germline, CDR1 is SNHLY, CDR2 FYNNEI. The DNA of the CDR3 is TGTGCCAGCACAGCCAGGACAGCCTCCTCTGGAAACACCATATATTTT. This codes for CASTARTASSGNTIYF. The complete variable domain, with remaining parts taken from reference TRBV2 and TRBJ1-3, reads EPEVTQTPSHQVTQMGQEVILRCVPISNHLYFYWYRQILGQKVEFLVSFYNNEISEKSEIFDDQFSVERPDGSNFTLKIRSTKLEDSAMYFCASTARTASSGNTIYFGEGSWLTVV.